These T cell receptor beta chains were read from a single sample in a study of T cell repertoires in cytomegalovirus infection. One entry per CDR3 protein, called by TCRdb with MiXCR from the reads. The top ten clones hold less than 15% of a sample with 650,000 to 850,000 distinct CDR3 sequences, about 27% of them seen once. The antigens these receptors bind are not known. This material consisted of cultured CD8+ T cells from PBMCs, taken from culture after CMV antigen stimulation. The receptors here all came from a human donor in good health (CMV status not recorded). Some clones in this sample may be carry-over from other donors' samples. Both conserved end residues are part of each CDR3. D genes are given only for firm matches. Clone size, where shown, is once, few, many, or a class for clones that have expanded.

v_call	j_call	clone_size	cdr3_length	d_call	cdr3_aa	cdr3_nt
TRBV27	TRBJ2-7	-	12	TRBD1	CASKRGQNEQYF	TGTGCCAGCAAAAGGGGGCAGAACGAGCAGTACTTC
TRBV19	TRBJ1-1	-	13	-	CASSRSENTEAFF	TGTGCCAGTAGCCGCAGCGAAAACACTGAAGCTTTCTTT
TRBV7-9	TRBJ2-2	-	15	TRBD2	CASSLKRGSTGELFF	TGTGCCAGCAGCTTAAAGCGGGGAAGCACCGGGGAGCTGTTTTTT
TRBV12-3/TRBV12-4	TRBJ2-5	many	14	-	CASSLRLPQETQYF	TGTGCCAGCAGTTTGAGGCTTCCGCAAGAGACCCAGTACTTC
TRBV19	TRBJ2-1	-	13	-	CASSILTGKEQFF	TGTGCCAGTAGTATCCTTACAGGGAAGGAGCAGTTCTTC
TRBV7-2	TRBJ2-5	many	16	-	CASSLRVGDFQETQYF	TGTGCCAGCAGCTTACGGGTGGGGGACTTCCAAGAGACCCAGTACTTC
TRBV19	TRBJ1-2	-	14	TRBD1	CASSFQDRGSGYTF	TGTGCCAGTAGTTTCCAAGACAGGGGGTCAGGCTACACCTTC
TRBV19	TRBJ2-1	-	15	TRBD2	CASTSSGGSYNEQFF	TGTGCCAGTACCTCTAGCGGGGGGTCTTACAATGAGCAGTTCTTC
TRBV6-5	TRBJ1-6	-	16	TRBD1	CASSYATGVYNSPLHF	TGTGCCAGCAGTTACGCTACAGGGGTCTATAATTCACCCCTCCACTTT
TRBV6-8	TRBJ1-1	-	15	TRBD1	CASRRNDRAWTEAFF	TGTGCCAGCAGAAGAAATGACAGGGCGTGGACTGAAGCTTTCTTT
TRBV7-6	TRBJ2-3	-	16	TRBD2	CASSPNLGGGSDTQYF	TGTGCCAGCAGCCCAAACCTCGGCGGGGGGTCAGATACGCAGTATTTT
TRBV2	TRBJ2-7	-	10	-	CASVTGEQYF	TGTGCCAGCGTGACGGGAGAGCAGTACTTC
TRBV7-6	TRBJ1-4	many	15	TRBD1	CASSSPTGRREKLFF	TGTGCCAGCAGCTCCCCGACAGGGCGGAGGGAAAAACTGTTTTTT
TRBV7-9	TRBJ1-1	-	14	-	CASSSPGDNTEAFF	TGTGCCAGCAGCTCACCCGGGGACAACACTGAAGCTTTCTTT
TRBV7-4	TRBJ1-2	-	16	-	CASSLDFPGDNYGYTF	TGTGCCAGCAGCTTAGACTTCCCTGGGGATAACTATGGCTACACCTTC